One and the same sample provided the 20 T cell receptor beta chains below, sequenced in a study of blood T cell repertoires in COVID-19. Assay: immunoSEQ multiplex PCR; the TCRdb copy retains only in-frame clones and omits some. Among some 100,000 clones listed, 90% to 95% were seen once. The sequenced material came from peripheral blood. The source of these receptors is a man between 50 and 59 years old with acute or convalescent COVID-19.

The chain is built from TRBV13 and TRBJ2-3; unclear D gene. The CDR3 runs 13 residues. Germline CDR1 and CDR2: PRHDT and FYEKMQ (reference sequence). Trimming removed 5 bases at V and 5 bases at J, with 11 bases between. The CDR3 protein is CASSVGFEDTQYF. The CDR3 bases are TGTGCCAGCAGCGTGGGCTTCGAAGATACGCAGTATTTT.

V usage is TRBV5-4 and J usage is TRBJ2-7; 11 bases map to TRBD2. J lost 4 bases, V lost 4 bases, and 7 bases had no gene match. The CDR3 extends over 15 amino acids. Germline assignment: CDR1 SGHNT and CDR2 YYREEE (reference sequence). CDR3 coding DNA: TGTGCCAGCAGCACGGGACTAGCGGCTACTTACGAGCAGTACTTC. It translates to CASSTGLAATYEQYF.

The chain combines TRBV7-9 with TRBJ2-7, with 10 bases fitting TRBD2. The CDR3 contains 16 residues. V dropped 3 bases and J dropped 0; count of bases not matched to a gene: 5. CDR1 and CDR2 (germline): SEHNR, FQNEAQ (reference sequence). The CDR3 region is CASSFVAGGSSYEQYF. In nucleotides, the CDR3 is TGTGCCAGCAGCTTCGTAGCGGGGGGAAGCTCCTACGAGCAGTACTTC.

The V and J genes are TRBV25-1 and TRBJ1-2, with D unclear. The V gene lost 1 base and the J gene lost 4 bases, with 7 bases spanning the gap. In germline, CDR1 is MGHDK, CDR2 SYGVNS. The length of the CDR3 is 13 residues. CDR3 amino acids: CASSESLSYGYTF. The CDR3 DNA reads TGTGCCAGCAGTGAATCCCTTTCCTATGGCTACACCTTC.

The rearrangement uses TRBV19 and TRBJ1-5; possibly TRBD1 for D (5 bases). The germline V and J ends were trimmed by 7 bases and 4 bases, with 17 bases remaining between them. CDR1 LNHDA and CDR2 SQIVND come from the germline V gene (reference sequence). The CDR3 length is 15 residues. CDR3 nucleotides: TGTGCCAGTACCACCGGACAATATCGTAATCAGCCCCAGCATTTT. This encodes CASTTGQYRNQPQHF.

The chain joins TRBV7-2 to TRBJ2-7; D is possibly TRBD1 (6 bases). Germline V lookup: CDR1 SGHTA, CDR2 FQGNSA. V lost 5 bases and J lost 7, with 18 bases in between. CDR3 size: 14 residues. In nucleotides, the CDR3 is TGTGCCAGCAGCCCGAGAGGGGGTCTTGAAGAGCAGTACTTC. Translating it yields CASSPRGGLEEQYF.

This clone was recorded a few times. The chain has TRBV6-2 or TRBV6-3 and TRBJ2-1, with 14 nucleotides matching TRBD2. V gave up 5 bases and J gave up 10 bases; unmatched junction bases: 7. The germline gives CDR1 MNHEY, CDR2 SVGEGT. The CDR3 runs to 15 residues. CDR3 in DNA: TGTGCCAGCAGTCCGTCCGGGACTAGCGGGGGCGAGCAGTTCTTC. Translating gives CASSPSGTSGGEQFF.

Regarding this clone: The sample contains more than one DNA sequence encoding this CDR3. The V call is TRBV19, the J call TRBJ1-5, with D possibly being TRBD1 (5 bases). Trimming left V 2 bases short and J 6 bases short, with 11 bases between. The CDR3 consists of 14 residues. CDR1 is LNHDA and CDR2 is SQIVND in the germline V gene (reference sequence). DNA of the CDR3: TGTGCCAGTAGTATACAGGGACTCGGTCAGCCCCAGCATTTT. Its protein product is CASSIQGLGQPQHF.

The CDR3 reads CASSVDTYNEQFF. CDR3 DNA sequence: TGTGCCAGCAGCGTAGACACATACAATGAGCAGTTCTTC. This sequence joins TRBV9 and TRBJ2-1; D is undetermined. Germline values: CDR1 SGDLS, CDR2 YYNGEE. The CDR3 has 13 residues. V lost 0 bases, J lost 4 bases, and 5 bases lay in between.

The chain combines TRBV28 with TRBJ1-2; D is unresolved. Trimming stripped 5 bases from V and 5 bases from J, with 12 bases between. Germline V gives CDR1 MDHEN, CDR2 SYDVKM. The CDR3 has 13 amino acids. The CDR3 is CASSLGVGYGYTF. Here the CDR3 DNA reads TGTGCCAGCAGTCTGGGAGTAGGATATGGCTACACCTTC.

V gene TRBV2 combines with J gene TRBJ1-6; D uncertain. The V gene lost 6 bases and the J gene lost 9 bases, with 15 bases spanning the gap. The CDR3 has 14 residues. CDR1 and CDR2 from the germline V gene are SNHLY and FYNNEI. CDR3 sequence reads: CASSPGGRGSPLHF. The DNA of the CDR3 is TGTGCCAGCAGCCCGGGAGGGAGAGGTTCACCCCTCCACTTT.

The chain recombines TRBV19 with TRBJ1-2; 8 nucleotides line up with TRBD1. Trimming at V came to 8 bases and at J to 8 bases, leaving 7 bases not matched to a gene. The CDR3 contains 12 residues. CDR1 and CDR2 (germline): LNHDA, SQIVND (reference sequence). In DNA form, the CDR3 reads TGTGCCAGTGGACAGGGCTCGCGGGGCTACACCTTC. Its protein is CASGQGSRGYTF.

The CDR3 DNA is TGCAGCGCTGGACAGGGGCTTAATTCACCCCTCCACTTT. Translating it yields CSAGQGLNSPLHF. V usage is TRBV29-1 and J usage is TRBJ1-6; 9 nucleotides line up with TRBD1. Unmatched junction bases numbered 4, after V lost 7 bases and J lost 6 bases. This CDR3 has 13 amino acids. Germline CDR1 is SQVTM and CDR2 is ANQGSEA.

V usage is TRBV2 and J usage is TRBJ1-3, with D possibly TRBD1 on 6 matching bases. The CDR3 covers 17 residues. Germline loops: CDR1 SNHLY, CDR2 FYNNEI. Trimming shortened V by 3 bases and J by 0 bases, and 15 bases separated the two germline ends. CDR3 nucleotide sequence: TGTGCCAGCAGTGACCGAGTGCCGACAGGCTCTGGAAACACCATATATTTT. Protein sequence: CASSDRVPTGSGNTIYF.

The rearrangement links TRBV5-1 to TRBJ2-4; D is possibly TRBD2 (6 bases). The CDR3 has 14 residues. The V gene lost 4 bases and the J gene lost 4 bases, with 12 bases spanning the gap. Germline values: CDR1 SGHRS, CDR2 YFSETQ. CDR3 sequence: CASSVGGPKNIQYF. The CDR3 nucleotides read TGCGCCAGCAGCGTCGGAGGGCCGAAAAACATTCAGTACTTC.

This rearrangement joins TRBV6-5 to TRBJ1-5, with a weak D call TRBD1 (6 bases). Germline CDR1 reads MNHEY; CDR2 reads SVGAGI. There are 15 residues in the CDR3. With 6 bases removed from V and 0 bases from J, the gap between germline ends came to 12 bases. CDR3 coding DNA: TGTGCCAGCAGGGGGGACAATAATAGCAATCAGCCCCAGCATTTT. Its protein is CASRGDNNSNQPQHF.

The rearrangement uses TRBV5-6 and TRBJ2-3; the D gene is possibly TRBD2 (7 bases). The germline CDR1 and CDR2 sequences are SGHDT and YYEEEE. V lost 3 bases and J lost 4, with 15 bases in between. The CDR3 contains 15 residues. In nucleotides, the CDR3 is TGTGCCAGCAGCTCTTTGCGGGGGCGAGCAGATACGCAGTATTTT. As protein: CASSSLRGRADTQYF.

The CDR3 nucleotides read TGTGCCAGCAGTTCGGTGGGACTAGCGGGGGATCTGTGGAAGCTGTTTTTT. Its protein is CASSSVGLAGDLWKLFF. This chain joins TRBV27 and TRBJ2-2; 14 bases line up with TRBD2. Germline CDR1 and CDR2: MNHEY and SMNVEV (reference sequence). Unmatched junction bases numbered 13, after V lost 4 bases and J lost 12 bases. The length of the CDR3 is 17 residues.

J is TRBJ1-3 and V is TRBV5-4; 8 positions agree with TRBD1. The germline V gene has CDR1 SGHNT and CDR2 YYREEE (reference sequence). The CDR3 extends over 15 amino acids. V dropped 2 bases and J dropped 2; count of bases not matched to a gene: 3. The CDR3 nucleotides are TGTGCCAGCAGCTTATTGGACAGGGCTGGAAACACCATATATTTT. This gives the protein CASSLLDRAGNTIYF.

V usage is TRBV18 and J usage is TRBJ2-5, with 7 bases fitting TRBD1. The CDR3 sequence is 13 residues long. Germline values: CDR1 KGHSH, CDR2 LQKENI. The J segment lost 5 bases and the V segment lost 6 bases, leaving 6 bases of the junction unmatched. The DNA for the CDR3 is TGTGCCAGCTCCCACAGGGGCGGGGAGACCCAGTACTTC. Protein: CASSHRGGETQYF.